These 25 T cell receptor beta chains share one sample of origin, sequenced in a study of control samples from healthy donors and cancer patients. Measured with immunoSEQ multiplex PCR; TCRdb has only the in-frame clones, and not every one. In the table there are tens of thousands of clones, roughly 87% of which are singletons. Sequencing used blood. The receptors were gathered from a man between 50 and 59 years old in good health.

In DNA, the CDR3 is TGTGCCAGCAGCGACAGGGGGGAAACTGAAGCTTTCTTT. Protein product: CASSDRGETEAFF. This chain joins TRBV3-1 (or the pseudogene TRBV3-2) and TRBJ1-1, with 9 nucleotides matching TRBD1. Per the germline V gene, CDR1 is LGHDT and CDR2 is YNNKEL (reference sequence). The CDR3 is made up of 13 amino acids. V lost 5 bases and J lost 5; bases outside the gene matches: 3.

The J gene is TRBJ1-5, the V gene TRBV6-5, with D perhaps TRBD1 (5 bases). Trimming left V 10 bases short and J 0 bases short, with 10 bases between. The germline CDR1 and CDR2 sequences are MNHEY and SVGAGI. The CDR3 runs to 13 residues. This CDR3 is CATTGYSNQPQHF. The CDR3 DNA follows: TGTGCCACAACAGGTTATAGCAATCAGCCCCAGCATTTT.

CDR3 nucleotides: TGCGCCAGCAGCCAAGCTGGGACAGGGTCAGACACTGAAGCTTTCTTT. Translating it yields CASSQAGTGSDTEAFF. V and J are TRBV4-1 and TRBJ1-1; TRBD1 matches 9 bases. CDR1 is MGHRA, CDR2 YSYEKL, per germline. The CDR3 spans 16 residues. V lost 1 base, J lost 3 bases, and 6 bases stayed unmatched.

The chain links TRBV7-9 to TRBJ2-5; D ambiguous. V lost 1 base and J 4 bases, leaving 16 bases between the germline ends. CDR1 and CDR2 from the germline V gene are SEHNR and FQNEAQ (reference sequence). The CDR3 contains 16 residues. CDR3 coding DNA: TGTGCCAGCAGCTTAGGTAGTGGCGCCGAGAGAGAGACCCAGTACTTC. It encodes CASSLGSGAERETQYF.

The CDR3 loop reads CASRLQVYNEQFF. DNA of the CDR3: TGTGCCAGCAGATTACAGGTCTACAATGAGCAGTTCTTC. This chain links TRBV27 with TRBJ2-1; tentatively, D is TRBD1 (5 bases). Germline CDR1 MNHEY, CDR2 SMNVEV (reference sequence). CDR3 length equals 13 residues. V was clipped by 6 bases and J by 3 bases, with 9 bases between them.

This sequence joins TRBV12-3 or TRBV12-4 and TRBJ1-1; D is unresolved. The CDR3 consists of 13 residues. V lost 8 bases and J 4 bases, leaving 14 bases between the germline ends. CDR3 DNA: TGTGCCAGCCAAAGCCCGGGAAGCACTGAAGCTTTCTTT. It codes for CASQSPGSTEAFF.

This clone came up a few times. The J gene is TRBJ2-7, the V gene TRBV4-3; 7 positions match TRBD2. The germline CDR1 and CDR2 sequences are LGHNA and YSLEER. Unmatched junction bases numbered 11, after V lost 0 bases and J lost 3 bases. The CDR3 is 17 amino acids. The CDR3 here is CASSQDHWGEGGYEQYF. CDR3 in DNA: TGCGCCAGCAGCCAAGATCATTGGGGGGAGGGAGGCTACGAGCAGTACTTC.

CDR3 sequence: CATAAGTPLETQYF. In DNA form, the CDR3 reads TGTGCCACCGCTGCCGGGACCCCGTTGGAGACCCAGTACTTC. J is TRBJ2-5 and V is TRBV24-1; possibly TRBD1 or TRBD2 for D (5 bases each). Per the germline V gene, CDR1 is KGHDR and CDR2 is SFDVKD. V lost 9 bases and J lost 5, with 18 bases in between. CDR3 size: 14 residues.

The chain employs TRBV7-6 and TRBJ2-2, with D perhaps matching TRBD2 (6 bases). The length of the CDR3 is 14 residues. Germline V CDR1 and CDR2: SGHVS, FNYEAQ. Trimming stripped 6 bases from V and 0 bases from J, with 8 bases between. CDR3 in DNA: TGTGCCAGCAGTGGGACTGCGAACACCGGGGAGCTGTTTTTT. Amino acid sequence: CASSGTANTGELFF.

The genes are TRBV3-1 (or the pseudogene TRBV3-2) and TRBJ2-5; D may be TRBD2 (5 bases). The CDR3 length is 14 residues. Germline V CDR1 and CDR2: LGHDT, YNNKEL (reference sequence). V gave up 4 bases and J gave up 8 bases, with 17 bases separating them. The CDR3 DNA reads TGTGCCAGCAGCCTTTCGACCCAAGAGGGAACCCAGTACTTC. It encodes CASSLSTQEGTQYF.

This clone appeared a single time. CDR3 nucleotides: TGTGCCAGCAGTTCACCCCCAGAAGCTTTCTTT. It yields the protein CASSSPPEAFF. The V and J genes are TRBV28 and TRBJ1-1; D not certain. In germline, CDR1 is MDHEN, CDR2 SYDVKM. This CDR3 has 11 amino acids. The ends were cut back, 4 bases at V and 8 bases at J, with 8 bases in the middle.

The chain has TRBV19 and TRBJ2-1; possible D gene TRBD1, 5 bases. The ends were cut back, 7 bases at V and 10 bases at J, with 14 bases in the middle. Germline V CDR1 and CDR2: LNHDA, SQIVND (reference sequence). The CDR3 extends over 12 amino acids. The CDR3 DNA reads as TGTGCCAGTACTAAAGGGGATTTGGAGCAGTTCTTC. It is translated as CASTKGDLEQFF.

The genes are TRBV10-3 and TRBJ2-7, with TRBD2 matching 7 bases. Germline values: CDR1 ENHRY, CDR2 SYGVKD. The CDR3 loop spans 12 amino acids. The trim removed 4 bases at V and 3 bases at J, leaving 0 bases unmatched. The CDR3 bases are TGTGCCATCAGTGGGACTAGCTACGAGCAGTACTTC. Its protein product is CAISGTSYEQYF.

The rearrangement joins TRBV5-1 to TRBJ2-1, with TRBD1 matching 7 bases. There are 15 residues in the CDR3. The V gene end was trimmed by 0 bases and the J gene end by 4 bases; junction bases not matched to a gene: 4. Per germline, CDR1 SGHRS and CDR2 YFSETQ. The CDR3 bases are TGCGCCAGCAGCTTGGAACAGGGGCCTTACAATGAGCAGTTCTTC. This translates into CASSLEQGPYNEQFF.

The sample holds a few counts of this clone. The rearrangement uses TRBV28 and TRBJ1-6; TRBD1 is a possible D gene (6 bases). The V gene's germline CDR1 is MDHEN and CDR2 SYDVKM. CDR3 length equals 19 residues. Deletions cut 2 bases from V and 6 bases from J, with 23 bases between. The DNA for the CDR3 is TGTGCCAGCAGTTTACGCTTAACCAGGGGCAAGGAGGGTAATTCACCCCTCCACTTT. Translation: CASSLRLTRGKEGNSPLHF.

In its sample, this clone was seen once. The gene calls are TRBV28 and TRBJ2-5; 12 positions match TRBD2. The CDR3 sequence is 18 residues long. V trimming: 4 bases; J trimming: 4 bases; junction bases outside the gene matches: 13. Germline loops: CDR1 MDHEN, CDR2 SYDVKM. This CDR3 reads CASSSPRASGRAGETQYF. The CDR3 region has the DNA TGTGCCAGCAGTTCCCCCAGGGCTAGCGGGAGGGCGGGAGAGACCCAGTACTTC.

This clone appeared a single time. The chain combines TRBV3-1 (or the pseudogene TRBV3-2) with TRBJ2-5; no definite D call. This CDR3 has 15 residues. The V gene's germline CDR1 is LGHDT and CDR2 YNNKEL (reference sequence). The V and J ends lost 0 bases and 3 bases respectively, with 11 bases between them. The CDR3 reads CASSQDRARKETQYF. DNA for the CDR3: TGTGCCAGCAGCCAAGATAGGGCTAGAAAAGAGACCCAGTACTTC.

J is TRBJ1-1 and V is TRBV19, with TRBD1 matching over 9 bases. Germline values: CDR1 LNHDA, CDR2 SQIVND (reference sequence). The CDR3 has 14 amino acids. V dropped 3 bases and J dropped 5; count of bases not matched to a gene: 4. CDR3 sequence reads: CASSIRTGVTEAFF. The CDR3 coding sequence is TGTGCCAGTAGTATTCGGACAGGGGTTACTGAAGCTTTCTTT.

The chain joins TRBV7-9 to TRBJ1-1, with a weak D call TRBD1 (5 bases). The germline CDR1 and CDR2 sequences are SEHNR and FQNEAQ (reference sequence). The V end lost 2 bases, the J end lost 6 bases, and 10 bases lay between the germline ends. The CDR3 length is 13 residues. The CDR3 DNA reads TGTGCCAGCAGCTTACTGAGACAGTCTGAAGCTTTCTTT. Translating gives CASSLLRQSEAFF.

The chain has TRBV7-2 and TRBJ1-1, with D possibly matching TRBD1 (5 bases). This CDR3 has 14 amino acids. V gave up 2 bases and J gave up 4 bases, with 11 bases separating them. CDR1 and CDR2 (germline): SGHTA, FQGNSA. The CDR3 reads CASSLPRVGTEAFF. The CDR3 DNA reads TGTGCCAGCAGCTTACCCAGGGTAGGCACTGAAGCTTTCTTT.

This chain uses TRBV27 with TRBJ1-1; D ambiguous. Trimming shortened V by 2 bases and J by 6 bases, and 13 bases separated the two germline ends. The CDR3 is made up of 14 amino acids. Germline V gene sequence: CDR1 MNHEY, CDR2 SMNVEV (reference sequence). CDR3 sequence reads: CASSLGLGGAEAFF. CDR3 sequence (DNA): TGTGCCAGCAGTTTAGGGCTGGGTGGAGCTGAAGCTTTCTTT.

The rearrangement joins TRBV5-6 to TRBJ1-5; no definite D call. The CDR3 consists of 14 residues. Trimming took 4 bases from V and 1 from J, leaving 9 bases between them. Germline values: CDR1 SGHDT, CDR2 YYEEEE. The CDR3 loop is CASSILDSNQPQHF. CDR3 nucleotides: TGTGCCAGCAGCATCCTCGACAGCAATCAGCCCCAGCATTTT.

This clone showed up just a few times. V is TRBV6-1 and J is TRBJ2-6, with 7 bases that match TRBD2. V shed 4 bases, J shed 0 bases, and the junction held 6 bases outside the gene matches. The CDR3 covers 17 residues. Germline loops: CDR1 MNHNS, CDR2 SASEGT. CDR3 coding DNA: TGTGCCAGCAGTGGCGGGAGCGCAACCTCTGGGGCCAACGTCCTGACTTTC. It is translated as CASSGGSATSGANVLTF.

This rearrangement joins TRBV27 to TRBJ2-7; tentatively, D is TRBD1 (5 bases). V was shortened by 3 bases and J by 3 bases, with 15 bases between the two germline ends. Germline V gene sequence: CDR1 MNHEY, CDR2 SMNVEV (reference sequence). The CDR3 runs 15 residues. CDR3 residues: CASSFSQGILYEQYF. The CDR3 DNA follows: TGTGCCAGCAGTTTCTCTCAGGGCATCCTCTACGAGCAGTACTTC.

The chain links TRBV11-3 to TRBJ1-1, with TRBD1 matching 9 bases. This CDR3 contains 14 residues. Germline trimming cut 4 bases from V and 3 bases from J; bases unmatched to any gene: 3. CDR1 is SGHNT, CDR2 YENEEA, per germline. Written as DNA, the CDR3 is TGTGCCAGCAGCTCGAGGACAGGGGACACTGAAGCTTTCTTT. This gives the protein CASSSRTGDTEAFF. The whole variable domain, remainder taken from reference TRBV11-3 and TRBJ1-1, is EAGVVQSPRYKIIEKKQPVAFWCNPISGHNTLYWYLQNLGQGPELLIRYENEEAVDDSQLPKDRFSAERLKGVDSTLKIQPAELGDSAVYLCASSSRTGDTEAFFGQGTRLTVV.